This T cell receptor beta chain emerged from a study of blood T cell repertoires in COVID-19. Using immunoSEQ multiplex PCR, the repertoire was profiled, and TCRdb retains in-frame clones only, with some absent. The table lists 250,000 or so clones, approximately 80% of them singletons. Membership in each cohort depended on participant-reported clinical history. Two negative PCRs, clearance, or symptom resolution were required of recovered Cohort 3 donors. Sequencing was carried out using PBMCs or T cells enriched from blood (not recorded which). This clonotype was sampled from a man aged 60 to 69 who had recovered from COVID-19.

CDR3 residues: CASSYRQNYGYTF. Written as DNA, the CDR3 is TGTGCCAGCAGTTATAGACAGAATTATGGCTACACCTTC. The rearrangement joins TRBV6-5 to TRBJ1-2, with D possibly matching TRBD1 (5 bases). Germline V gene data show CDR1 as MNHEY and CDR2 as SVGAGI. The CDR3 spans 13 residues. V was shortened by 3 bases and J by 5 bases, with 10 bases between the two germline ends.